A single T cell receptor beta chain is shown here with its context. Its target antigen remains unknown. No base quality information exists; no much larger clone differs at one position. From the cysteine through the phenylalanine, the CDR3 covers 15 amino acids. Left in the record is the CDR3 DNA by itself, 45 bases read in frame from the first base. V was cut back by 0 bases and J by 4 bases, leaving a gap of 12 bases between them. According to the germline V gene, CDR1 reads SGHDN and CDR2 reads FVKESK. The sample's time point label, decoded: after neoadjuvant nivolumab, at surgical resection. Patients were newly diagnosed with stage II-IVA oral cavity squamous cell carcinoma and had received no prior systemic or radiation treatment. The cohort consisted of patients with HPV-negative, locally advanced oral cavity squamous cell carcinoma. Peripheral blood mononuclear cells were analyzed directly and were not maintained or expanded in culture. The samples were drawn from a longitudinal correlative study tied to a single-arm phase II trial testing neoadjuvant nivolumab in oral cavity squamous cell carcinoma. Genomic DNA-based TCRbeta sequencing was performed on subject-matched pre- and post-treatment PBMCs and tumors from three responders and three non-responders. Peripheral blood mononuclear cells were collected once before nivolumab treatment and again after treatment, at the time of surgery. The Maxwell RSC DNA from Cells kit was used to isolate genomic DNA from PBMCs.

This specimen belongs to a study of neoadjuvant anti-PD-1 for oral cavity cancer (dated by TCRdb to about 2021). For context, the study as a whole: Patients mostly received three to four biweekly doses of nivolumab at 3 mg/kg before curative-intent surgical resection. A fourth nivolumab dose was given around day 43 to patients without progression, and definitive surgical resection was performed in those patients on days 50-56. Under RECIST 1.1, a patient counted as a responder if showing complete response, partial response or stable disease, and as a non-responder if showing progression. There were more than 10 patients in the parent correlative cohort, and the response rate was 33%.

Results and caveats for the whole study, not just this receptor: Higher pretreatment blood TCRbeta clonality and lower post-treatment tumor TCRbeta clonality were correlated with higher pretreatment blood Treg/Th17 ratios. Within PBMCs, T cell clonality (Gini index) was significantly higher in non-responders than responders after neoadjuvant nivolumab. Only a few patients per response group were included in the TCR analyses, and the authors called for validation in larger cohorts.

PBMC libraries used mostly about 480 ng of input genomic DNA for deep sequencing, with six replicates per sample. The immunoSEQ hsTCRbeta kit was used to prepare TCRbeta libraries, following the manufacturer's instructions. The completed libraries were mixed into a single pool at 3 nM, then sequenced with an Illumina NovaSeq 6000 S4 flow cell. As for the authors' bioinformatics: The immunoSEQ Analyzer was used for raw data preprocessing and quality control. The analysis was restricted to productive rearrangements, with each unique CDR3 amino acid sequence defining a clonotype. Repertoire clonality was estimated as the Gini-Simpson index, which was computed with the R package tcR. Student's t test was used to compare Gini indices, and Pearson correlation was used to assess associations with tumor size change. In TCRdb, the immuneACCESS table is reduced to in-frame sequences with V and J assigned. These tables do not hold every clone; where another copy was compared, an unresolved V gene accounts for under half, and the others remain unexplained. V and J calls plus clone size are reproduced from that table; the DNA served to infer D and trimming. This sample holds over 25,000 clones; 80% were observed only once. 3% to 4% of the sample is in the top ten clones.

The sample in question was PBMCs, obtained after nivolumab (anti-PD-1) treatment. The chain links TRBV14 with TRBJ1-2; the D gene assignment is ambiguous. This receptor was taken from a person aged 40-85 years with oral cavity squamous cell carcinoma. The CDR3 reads CASSQEMGSLYGYTF. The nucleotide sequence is TGTGCCAGCAGCCAAGAGATGGGCAGCCTCTATGGCTACACCTTC.